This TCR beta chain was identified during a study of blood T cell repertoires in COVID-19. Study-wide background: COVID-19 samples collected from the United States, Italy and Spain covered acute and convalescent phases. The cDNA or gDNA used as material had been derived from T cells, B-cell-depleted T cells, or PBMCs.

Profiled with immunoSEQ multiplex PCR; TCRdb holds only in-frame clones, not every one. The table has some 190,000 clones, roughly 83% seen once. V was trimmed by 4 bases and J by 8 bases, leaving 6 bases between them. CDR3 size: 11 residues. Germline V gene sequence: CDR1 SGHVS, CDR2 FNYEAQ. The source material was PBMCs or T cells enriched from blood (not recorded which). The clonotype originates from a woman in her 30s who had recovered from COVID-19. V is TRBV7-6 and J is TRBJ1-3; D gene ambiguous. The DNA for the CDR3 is TGTGCCAGCAGCTCGGCGGACACCATATATTTT. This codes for CASSSADTIYF.